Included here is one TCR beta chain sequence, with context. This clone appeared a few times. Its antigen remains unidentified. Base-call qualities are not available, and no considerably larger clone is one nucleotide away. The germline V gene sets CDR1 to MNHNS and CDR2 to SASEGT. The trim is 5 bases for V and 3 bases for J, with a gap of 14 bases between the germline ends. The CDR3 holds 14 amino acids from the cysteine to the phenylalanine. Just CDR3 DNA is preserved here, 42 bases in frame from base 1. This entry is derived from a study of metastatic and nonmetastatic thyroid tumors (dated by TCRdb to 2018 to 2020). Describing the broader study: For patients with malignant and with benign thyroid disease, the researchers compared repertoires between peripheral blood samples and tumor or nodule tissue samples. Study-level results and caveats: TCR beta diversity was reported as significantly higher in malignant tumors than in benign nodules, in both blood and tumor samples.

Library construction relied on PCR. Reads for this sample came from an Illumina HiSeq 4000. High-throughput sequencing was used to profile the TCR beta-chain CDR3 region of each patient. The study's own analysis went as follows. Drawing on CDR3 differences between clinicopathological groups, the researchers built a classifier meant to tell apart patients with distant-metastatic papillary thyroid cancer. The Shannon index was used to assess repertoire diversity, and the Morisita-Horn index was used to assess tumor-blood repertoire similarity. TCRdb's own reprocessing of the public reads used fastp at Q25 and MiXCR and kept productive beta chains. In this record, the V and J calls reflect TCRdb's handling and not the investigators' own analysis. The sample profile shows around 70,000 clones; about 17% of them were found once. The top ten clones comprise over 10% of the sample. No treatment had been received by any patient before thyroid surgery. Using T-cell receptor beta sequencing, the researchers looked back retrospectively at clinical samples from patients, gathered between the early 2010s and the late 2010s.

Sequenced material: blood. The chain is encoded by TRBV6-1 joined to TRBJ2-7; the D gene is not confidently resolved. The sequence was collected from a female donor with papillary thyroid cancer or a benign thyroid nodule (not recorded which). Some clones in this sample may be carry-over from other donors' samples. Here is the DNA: TGTGCCAGCAGTAGACAATCGATAGACTACGAGCAGTACTTC. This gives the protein CASSRQSIDYEQYF.